This T cell receptor beta chain comes out of a study of chemoradiotherapy in HPV16-positive cancers. Study details: Two HPV16-positive patients' cells yielded candidate HPV-specific clones and common motifs. Study observations and caveats: During treatment, candidate HPV-specific clones and E7-related motifs expanded in tumor. Only a couple of HPV16-positive patients supplied the functional HPV-specificity definition. In HPV16-positive patients, HPV-responsive T-cell expansion tracked better recurrence-free survival.

CDR1 and CDR2 (germline): ENHRY, SYGVKD. Trimming shortened V by 9 bases and J by 0 bases, and 2 bases separated the two germline ends. The CDR3 has 11 amino acids. On this clone itself: Its antigen remains unknown.

Profiled with immunoSEQ multiplex PCR; TCRdb holds only in-frame clones, not every one. The data show about 14,000 clones, with 65% to 85% seen just once and 8.5% to 10% held by the top ten. The TCR sequence derives from a human donor with HPV-associated anogenital cancer. The sample here was taken from a patient who underwent chemoradiotherapy. The chain employs TRBV10-3 and TRBJ2-2, with D uncertain. Here the CDR3 DNA reads TGTGCCATAGCGAACACCGGGGAGCTGTTTTTT. As protein: CAIANTGELFF.